The text below deals with one T cell receptor (beta chain). This sample stems from a study of cytomegalovirus exposure and HLA in healthy donors. CDR3 length: 17 residues. Germline V gene data show CDR1 as MNHEY and CDR2 as SMNVEV (reference sequence). V was clipped by 2 bases and J by 1 base, with 17 bases between them. 13 Jbeta primers and 60 Vbeta primers were used for the PCR. Libraries were prepared by immunoSEQ multiplex PCR; TCRdb keeps only in-frame clonotypes and omits some of them. The sample yields 150,000 to 200,000 clones, roughly 87% seen once. The specimen sequenced was PBMCs. The sequence came from a girl under three years old in good health and CMV-seronegative. This chain links TRBV27 with TRBJ2-5; TRBD2 might be the D (6 bases). The CDR3 here is CASSLLRWGDPQETQYF. Written as DNA, the CDR3 is TGTGCCAGCAGTTTACTAAGATGGGGGGACCCCCAAGAGACCCAGTACTTC.